The clone carrying this T cell receptor beta chain was seen at least ten times. No antigen is known for it. The source of the sample is a study of T-cell reconstitution after alpha-beta-depleted transplantation in children. Study findings and constraints: When one year had passed after transplant, most T-cell counts and diversity came from newly produced T cells. In some patients, recipient T cells and intrathymic progenitors surviving conditioning explained high day-60 diversity.

CDR3 length: 17 residues. The V gene lost 0 bases and the J gene lost 8 bases, with 23 bases spanning the gap. Germline assignment: CDR1 SGHRS and CDR2 YFSETQ. Unique molecular identifiers tagged the TCRbeta library. TCRdb re-called the PCR reads with MiXCR, one entry per CDR3 protein. Found here are about 160,000 distinct CDR3 sequences, 11% of them singletons; the top ten hold roughly 13%. This sample comprised PBMCs, obtained before TCRalphabeta/CD19-depleted stem cell transplant. The receptor was isolated from a boy aged 2 to 9 with acute myeloid leukemia, due to receive a stem cell transplant. The chain employs TRBV5-1 and TRBJ1-2; tentatively, D is TRBD1 (5 bases). CDR3 in DNA: TGCGCCAGCAGCTTGGAACCGGGACGGTCGACACGGTCGGGCTACACCTTC. Translating it yields CASSLEPGRSTRSGYTF.